What follows are 9 T cell receptor beta chains derived from one specimen sequenced in a study of cytomegalovirus exposure and HLA in healthy donors. Both 60 Vbeta primers and 13 Jbeta primers went into the PCR. The assay was immunoSEQ multiplex PCR, and TCRdb's table has in-frame clones only and misses some. This sample has over 110,000 clones, with roughly 76% found just once. The sample was PBMCs. The receptors were sampled from a woman aged 40 to 50 in good health and CMV-seronegative.

The chain links TRBV28 to TRBJ2-2; 8 bases line up with TRBD1. Germline V gene data show CDR1 as MDHEN and CDR2 as SYDVKM. J lost 1 base, V lost 7 bases, and 8 bases had no gene match. CDR3 length: 16 amino acids. Here the CDR3 DNA reads TGTGCCAGCACCACCCGGACAGGGATGAACACCGGGGAGCTGTTTTTT. It specifies CASTTRTGMNTGELFF.

The chain has TRBV9 and TRBJ2-7, with TRBD2 as a possible D gene (6 bases). Germline CDR1 is SGDLS and CDR2 is YYNGEE. The CDR3 runs 14 residues. The V end lost 0 bases, the J end lost 2 bases, and 9 bases lay between the germline ends. The CDR3 sequence is CASSVEGGAYEQYF. CDR3 DNA sequence: TGTGCCAGCAGCGTAGAGGGAGGCGCCTACGAGCAGTACTTC.

Remarks on this clone: A much larger clone sits a single nucleotide away, making a read error possible. This sequence joins TRBV6-6 and TRBJ1-5; 11 nucleotides align to TRBD1. The CDR3 is 14 residues long. The germline CDR1 and CDR2 sequences are MNHNY and SVGAGI (reference sequence). The V segment lost 5 bases and the J segment 5 bases; nucleotides outside the gene matches: 2. The chain's CDR3 is CASSRTGGHQPQHF. The CDR3 coding sequence is TGTGCCAGCAGTCGGACAGGGGGCCATCAGCCCCAGCATTTT.

This clone was observed a few times. The chain uses TRBV10-2 and TRBJ2-3, with a tentative D call TRBD2 (7 bases). CDR1 WSHSY and CDR2 SAAADI come from the germline V gene. CDR3 length: 16 residues. Trimming cost V 7 bases and J 0 bases, with 17 bases left between them. CDR3 DNA: TGCGCCAGCATGAAGGGAGGGGGGGGAAGCACAGATACGCAGTATTTT. Its translation: CASMKGGGGSTDTQYF.

The chain carries TRBV27 and TRBJ1-1; 7 positions match TRBD1. The CDR3 totals 13 residues. Germline V CDR1 and CDR2: MNHEY, SMNVEV (reference sequence). The V segment lost 5 bases and the J segment 4 bases; nucleotides outside the gene matches: 4. This CDR3 reads CASSQYRGTEAFF. CDR3 DNA sequence: TGTGCCAGCAGTCAATACAGGGGCACTGAAGCTTTCTTT.

This chain joins TRBV5-6 and TRBJ2-5, with TRBD1 matching over 8 bases. The germline CDR1 and CDR2 sequences are SGHDT and YYEEEE. V trimming: 5 bases; J trimming: 2 bases; junction bases outside the gene matches: 5. The CDR3 runs 14 residues. As DNA, the CDR3 is TGTGCCAGCAGGAGGGACAGGCAGCAAGAGACCCAGTACTTC. Translation gives CASRRDRQQETQYF. Using reference TRBV5-6 and TRBJ2-5 for the parts outside the CDR3, the full variable domain is DAGVTQSPTHLIKTRGQQVTLRCSPKSGHDTVSWYQQALGQGPQFIFQYYEEEERQRGNFPDRFSGHQFPNYSSELNVNALLLGDSALYLCASRRDRQQETQYFGPGTRLLVL.

Here the CDR3 reads CAISDYDRTHGYTF. The CDR3 region has the DNA TGTGCCATCAGTGACTACGACAGGACTCATGGCTACACCTTC. This sequence joins TRBV10-3 and TRBJ1-2; tentative D call: TRBD1 (6 bases). V lost 3 bases to trimming and J lost 6 bases, with 14 bases between them. The CDR3 covers 14 residues. CDR1 and CDR2 from the germline V gene are ENHRY and SYGVKD.

The sample holds a few counts of this clone. The V call is TRBV2, the J call TRBJ1-2; possibly TRBD1 for D (6 bases). Germline V lookup: CDR1 SNHLY, CDR2 FYNNEI. There are 14 residues in the CDR3. V was pared by 6 bases and J by 11 bases, with 22 bases between. Written as DNA, the CDR3 is TGTGCCAGCAGCAACAGGGCCGAGAGCCGTGGGTACACCTTC. Its protein is CASSNRAESRGYTF.

V and J are TRBV13 and TRBJ2-7, with D possibly TRBD1 on 6 matching bases. Deletions cut 5 bases from V and 2 bases from J, with 16 bases between. The CDR3 is 15 residues long. Germline-derived CDR1 and CDR2 are PRHDT and FYEKMQ (reference sequence). The CDR3 sequence is CASSTTGTKTYEQYF. Written as DNA, the CDR3 is TGTGCCAGCAGCACCACCGGGACAAAGACCTACGAGCAGTACTTC.